This passage covers 18 T cell receptor beta chains from one sample sequenced in a study of blood T cell repertoires in COVID-19. Profiled with immunoSEQ multiplex PCR; TCRdb holds only in-frame clones, not every one. The repertoire holds roughly 200,000 clones, with around 85% as singletons. The sequenced sample was PBMCs or T cells enriched from blood (not recorded which). All receptors derive from a man aged 35-49 years who had recovered from COVID-19.

The chain carries TRBV7-6 and TRBJ1-2; D ambiguous. Germline V CDR1 and CDR2: SGHVS, FNYEAQ. The germline V and J ends were trimmed by 1 base and 5 bases, with 8 bases remaining between them. The CDR3 has 13 residues. The CDR3 coding sequence is TGTGCCAGCAGCTTAGACAGTATTTATGGCTACACCTTC. Its protein is CASSLDSIYGYTF.

The sample holds many counts of this clone. CDR3 DNA: TGTGCCAGTAGGGCCCCCCAGAACGAGCAGTACTTC. Its protein is CASRAPQNEQYF. The chain employs TRBV19 and TRBJ2-7, with D unclear. The CDR3 is 12 amino acids. The V gene's germline CDR1 is LNHDA and CDR2 SQIVND (reference sequence). V was trimmed by 6 bases and J by 5 bases, leaving 11 bases between them.

This chain joins TRBV27 and TRBJ2-1; 11 bases map to TRBD2. Germline CDR1 MNHEY, CDR2 SMNVEV (reference sequence). CDR3 length equals 17 residues. J lost 1 base, V lost 2 bases, and 4 bases had no gene match. DNA for the CDR3: TGTGCCAGCAGTTTAATAGCGGGAGGGCCATCCTACAATGAGCAGTTCTTC. It translates to CASSLIAGGPSYNEQFF.

The J gene is TRBJ2-1, the V gene TRBV5-1; possible D gene TRBD1, 7 bases. The CDR3 loop spans 15 amino acids. V was clipped by 4 bases and J by 6 bases, with 17 bases between them. Germline V gives CDR1 SGHRS, CDR2 YFSETQ. DNA of the CDR3: TGCGCCAGCAGCCGGCGGGACAGCCAATTCAATGAGCAGTTCTTC. Translating it yields CASSRRDSQFNEQFF.

V usage is TRBV10-2 and J usage is TRBJ1-6; no reliable D call. Germline CDR1 WSHSY, CDR2 SAAADI. Between the trimmed V and J ends, which lost 0 bases and 10 bases, there was a span of 7 bases. This CDR3 is built from 13 residues. The CDR3 DNA reads TGCGCCAGCAGTGAGTCCATAGAGTCACCCCTCCACTTT. This translates into CASSESIESPLHF.

This clone was counted once. The chain carries TRBV30 and TRBJ2-2; D remains ambiguous. Germline V gene data show CDR1 as GTSNPN and CDR2 as SVGIG (reference sequence). The CDR3 is 11 amino acids. Trimming took 3 bases from V and 4 from J, leaving 3 bases between them. This CDR3 reads CAWSGTGELFF. The CDR3 nucleotides read TGTGCCTGGAGCGGCACCGGGGAGCTGTTTTTT.

The rearrangement joins TRBV24-1 to TRBJ2-1, with TRBD1 as a possible D gene (5 bases). Germline CDR1 and CDR2: KGHDR and SFDVKD. V was trimmed by 8 bases and J by 0 bases, leaving 16 bases between them. This CDR3 region has 16 residues. Here the CDR3 DNA reads TGTGCCACCACCCAAAAAGGGGCAAGCTCCTACAATGAGCAGTTCTTC. It specifies CATTQKGASSYNEQFF.

This clone has more than one count but fewer than ten. The chain recombines TRBV11-3 with TRBJ2-7; D perhaps matches TRBD1 (6 bases). V gave up 1 base and J gave up 3 bases, with 13 bases separating them. The CDR3 sequence is 15 residues long. Germline CDR1 and CDR2: SGHNT and YENEEA. The CDR3 sequence: CASSLGQAAFYEQYF. Written as DNA, the CDR3 is TGTGCCAGCAGCTTAGGACAGGCGGCCTTCTACGAGCAGTACTTC.

The chain employs TRBV10-3 and TRBJ2-3; D not certain. This CDR3 has 17 amino acids. V was cut by 0 bases and J by 6 bases, with 19 bases left in between. From germline, CDR1 is ENHRY and CDR2 SYGVKD. The CDR3 coding sequence is TGTGCCATCAGTGAGTCGAGTAGTCGATACTCGGAGGATACGCAGTATTTT. Translation: CAISESSSRYSEDTQYF.

The chain carries TRBV9 and TRBJ2-1; TRBD2 aligns across 8 bases. With 0 bases clipped from V and 3 bases from J, the junction kept 8 bases outside the gene matches. CDR3 length: 17 residues. CDR1 SGDLS and CDR2 YYNGEE come from the germline V gene. CDR3 nucleotides: TGTGCCAGCAGCGTAGGGACAGCGGGAGTTAGCTACAATGAGCAGTTCTTC. It specifies CASSVGTAGVSYNEQFF.

J is TRBJ1-4 and V is TRBV28; 8 positions match TRBD1. Germline CDR1 is MDHEN and CDR2 is SYDVKM. V lost 6 bases to trimming and J lost 7 bases; unmatched junction nucleotides: 10. The length of the CDR3 is 15 residues. This chain's CDR3 is CASRTPGTGLEKLFF. CDR3 sequence (DNA): TGTGCCAGCAGGACTCCCGGGACAGGACTTGAAAAACTGTTTTTT.

This chain uses TRBV5-5 with TRBJ2-3; 13 bases agree with TRBD2. The CDR3 has 18 amino acids. The junction had 12 bases not matched to a gene; V was cut back by 2 bases and J by 6 bases. CDR1 is SGHKS and CDR2 is YYEKEE in the germline V gene (reference sequence). CDR3 residues: CASSFIGLAGEGGDTQYF. The CDR3 coding sequence is TGTGCCAGCAGCTTCATAGGACTAGCGGGAGAGGGGGGGGATACGCAGTATTTT. The full variable domain, rest sourced from reference TRBV5-5 and TRBJ2-3, is DAGVTQSPTHLIKTRGQQVTLRCSPISGHKSVSWYQQVLGQGPQFIFQYYEKEERGRGNFPDRFSARQFPNYSSELNVNALLLGDSALYLCASSFIGLAGEGGDTQYFGPGTRLTVL.

This chain connects TRBV4-1 to TRBJ1-1; D gene unclear. The CDR3 totals 16 residues. From germline, CDR1 is MGHRA and CDR2 YSYEKL. Trimming removed 1 base at V and 0 bases at J, with 12 bases between. The CDR3 is CASSQGVGRLNTEAFF. As DNA, the CDR3 is TGCGCCAGCAGCCAAGGCGTCGGCAGGTTGAACACTGAAGCTTTCTTT.

The chain uses TRBV7-3 and TRBJ2-6; 11 positions agree with TRBD2. The junction had 10 bases not matched to a gene; V was cut back by 1 base and J by 2 bases. Germline CDR1 SGHTA, CDR2 FQGTGA. The CDR3 totals 20 residues. CDR3 nucleotide sequence: TGTGCCAGCAGCTTAATCCCGCTAGCGGGAGGAGGCACTGGGGCCAACGTCCTGACTTTC. Translation: CASSLIPLAGGGTGANVLTF.

The chain combines TRBV11-3 with TRBJ2-2; TRBD2 agrees at 9 bases. CDR1 and CDR2 (germline): SGHNT, YENEEA. The CDR3 covers 15 residues. The J segment lost 5 bases and the V segment lost 3 bases, leaving 4 bases of the junction unmatched. The CDR3: CASSFVSGSTGELFF. The CDR3 DNA is TGTGCCAGCAGCTTCGTTAGCGGGAGTACCGGGGAGCTGTTTTTT.

The rearrangement uses TRBV5-1 and TRBJ1-5; D gene ambiguous. The length of the CDR3 is 13 residues. Germline V gives CDR1 SGHRS, CDR2 YFSETQ. Trimming shortened V by 2 bases and J by 5 bases, and 8 bases separated the two germline ends. CDR3 nucleotides: TGCGCCAGCAGCTTTTACCCGGATCAGCCCCAGCATTTT. This encodes CASSFYPDQPQHF.

This rearrangement joins TRBV7-5 to TRBJ2-3; the D call in the table, TRBD2, was not verified against the DNA. TRBV7-5 is a pseudogene segment. This CDR3 comprises 19 residues. The CDR3 DNA reads TGTGCCAGAAGCTCGTGGGTTGAAGCGGGTTCGCGGGGCACAGATACGCAGTATTTT. Translation gives CARSSWVEAGSRGTDTQYF.

Points on this clone: One end of the junction is discordant with germline, which a read error may explain. The chain employs TRBV7-2 and TRBJ1-2, with TRBD1 matching over 9 bases. CDR1 is SGHTA and CDR2 is FQGNSA in the germline V gene. The CDR3 extends over 14 amino acids. CDR3 DNA sequence: TGTGCCAGCACCTTACAGGGGGCGGTCAATGGCTACACCTTC. This encodes CASTLQGAVNGYTF.